This passage covers 19 T cell receptor beta chains from one sample sequenced in a study of Ad26.COV2.S vaccination and SARS-CoV-2 variants. The treatment was: 15 to 20 received Ad26.COV2.S at low or high dose, single or two shots; about five received placebo; per-sample allocation not given. Samples came from day 63 after the first vaccine or placebo injection. Clones were read by immunoSEQ multiplex PCR, and TCRdb kept only the in-frame ones, dropping some. The sample yields about 370,000 clones, around 91% seen once. This specimen was peripheral blood, taken in a trial of Ad26.COV2.S vaccine versus placebo. The receptor set was obtained from a person aged 18 to 65 who received the Ad26.COV2.S COVID-19 vaccine or a placebo.

This chain uses TRBV18 with TRBJ1-1; D ambiguous. The V gene's germline CDR1 is KGHSH and CDR2 LQKENI. V was cut by 3 bases and J by 2 bases, with 4 bases left in between. The CDR3 loop spans 12 amino acids. The CDR3 DNA sequence: TGTGCCAGCTCACCTCAAAACACTGAAGCTTTCTTT. It encodes CASSPQNTEAFF.

This clone was seen only a few times. The chain is built from TRBV27 and TRBJ2-2; 7 bases match TRBD2. Germline V gives CDR1 MNHEY, CDR2 SMNVEV (reference sequence). With V trimmed by 4 bases and J by 2 bases, 7 bases remained unmatched. The CDR3 is 16 residues long. The CDR3 is CASSSLTGGNTGELFF. CDR3 bases: TGTGCCAGCAGTTCCCTAACGGGGGGAAACACCGGGGAGCTGTTTTTT.

This clone was recorded once. V is TRBV30 and J is TRBJ2-2; 7 bases map to TRBD2. The junction had 10 bases not matched to a gene; V was cut back by 2 bases and J by 7 bases. The CDR3 has 15 residues. Per the germline V gene, CDR1 is GTSNPN and CDR2 is SVGIG (reference sequence). The CDR3 reads CAWSPPGPGGGELFF. The DNA for the CDR3 is TGTGCCTGGAGTCCTCCGGGCCCGGGAGGCGGGGAGCTGTTTTTT.

The CDR3 nucleotides read TGTGCCAGTAGTAAGGGTTTTCTCTCTGGGGCCAACGTCCTGACTTTC. Protein product: CASSKGFLSGANVLTF. The gene calls are TRBV19 and TRBJ2-6, with D unresolved. Trimming cost V 4 bases and J 0 bases, with 10 bases left between them. CDR1 and CDR2 (germline): LNHDA, SQIVND (reference sequence). The CDR3 has 16 amino acids.

As to this clone: Distinct nucleotide sequences in the sample also encode this CDR3. The chain couples TRBV7-3 to TRBJ2-1; 8 bases fit TRBD2. This CDR3 contains 15 residues. V shed 3 bases and J 0 bases; nucleotides not matched to a gene: 1. Germline CDR1 is SGHTA and CDR2 is FQGTGA. The CDR3 here is CASSLSGSSYNEQFF. The CDR3 coding sequence is TGTGCCAGCAGCTTGAGCGGGAGCTCCTACAATGAGCAGTTCTTC.

The rearrangement uses TRBV12-5 and TRBJ2-1; the D gene is possibly TRBD2 (5 bases). Trimming cost V 6 bases and J 4 bases, with 10 bases left between them. The CDR3 contains 13 residues. The germline V gene has CDR1 LGHNT and CDR2 FRNRAP. DNA for the CDR3: TGTGCTAGTGGGATCGGGGATTACAATGAGCAGTTCTTC. This codes for CASGIGDYNEQFF.

The J gene is TRBJ2-3, the V gene TRBV9, with D possibly being TRBD1 or TRBD2 (5 bases each). CDR3 size: 14 residues. Germline lookup yields CDR1 SGDLS and CDR2 YYNGEE. V dropped 4 bases and J dropped 6 bases, with 15 bases sitting between them. This chain's CDR3 is CASSSGPAKDTQYF. Here the CDR3 DNA reads TGTGCCAGCAGCTCGGGACCCGCGAAGGATACGCAGTATTTT.

The chain has TRBV7-3 and TRBJ2-1, with TRBD2 matching 12 bases. The junction had 11 bases not matched to a gene; V was cut back by 5 bases and J by 9 bases. The germline CDR1 and CDR2 sequences are SGHTA and FQGTGA. The CDR3 is 16 residues long. The CDR3 DNA reads TGTGCCAGCAGCCGACTAGCGGGAGAGGTCCGTACTGAGCAGTTCTTC. Translating it yields CASSRLAGEVRTEQFF.

This clone was seen a handful of times. CDR3 residues: CAISELREGYEQYF. DNA for the CDR3: TGTGCCATCAGTGAGTTGCGGGAGGGGTACGAGCAGTACTTC. V usage is TRBV10-3 and J usage is TRBJ2-7; 9 bases are shared with TRBD2. The CDR3 runs to 14 residues. Trimming at V came to 1 base and at J to 4 bases, leaving 2 bases not matched to a gene. Germline loops: CDR1 ENHRY, CDR2 SYGVKD.

The chain combines TRBV11-2 with TRBJ2-3; a weak D match, TRBD1 (5 bases). This CDR3 contains 14 residues. The germline V and J ends were trimmed by 3 bases and 1 base, with 8 bases remaining between them. Germline V gene lookup returns CDR1 SGHAT and CDR2 FQNNGV. DNA for the CDR3: TGTGCCAGCAGCTTGCCCAGGGGCACAGATACGCAGTATTTT. This encodes CASSLPRGTDTQYF.

This rearrangement joins TRBV19 to TRBJ1-1, with D perhaps matching TRBD1 (6 bases). CDR1 is LNHDA, CDR2 SQIVND, per germline (reference sequence). The ends were cut back, 3 bases at V and 1 base at J, with 6 bases in the middle. This CDR3 region has 13 residues. DNA for the CDR3: TGTGCCAGTAGTATGGGGGCGAACACTGAAGCTTTCTTT. Translating it yields CASSMGANTEAFF.

The V and J genes are TRBV21-1 and TRBJ2-7; the D call in the table, TRBD1, was not verified against the DNA. TRBV21-1 is a known pseudogene. The CDR3 is made up of 14 amino acids. For the CDR3, the DNA is TGTGCCAGCAGCGAGAGACAGGGAGCCTACGAGCAGTACTTC. Its translation: CASSERQGAYEQYF.

The chain uses TRBV13 and TRBJ2-7, with 7 bases matching TRBD1. Germline V lookup: CDR1 PRHDT, CDR2 FYEKMQ (reference sequence). CDR3 length equals 12 residues. J lost 4 bases, V lost 5 bases, and 2 bases had no gene match. CDR3 amino acids: CASSRQGYEQYF. CDR3 bases: TGTGCCAGCAGCCGACAGGGTTACGAGCAGTACTTC.

This chain uses TRBV7-3 with TRBJ2-1; TRBD2 might be the D (6 bases). Germline V gives CDR1 SGHTA, CDR2 FQGTGA. The CDR3 consists of 13 residues. V was trimmed by 2 bases and J by 6 bases, leaving 8 bases between them. The CDR3 loop reads CASSLARGNEQFF. CDR3 nucleotide sequence: TGTGCCAGCAGCTTAGCGCGGGGCAATGAGCAGTTCTTC.

Remarks on this clone: One end of the junction fails to match germline, which may point to a read error. The chain has TRBV19 and TRBJ2-1, with D tentatively TRBD2 (5 bases). CDR1 is LNHDA and CDR2 is SQIVND in the germline V gene (reference sequence). The CDR3 has 13 amino acids. The CDR3 here is CASNPSSYNEQFF. The CDR3 coding sequence is TGTGCAAGTAACCCTAGCAGCTACAATGAGCAGTTCTTC.

In this sample, this clone turned up once. The chain employs TRBV10-2 and TRBJ2-1; 9 bases match TRBD2. Germline V gives CDR1 WSHSY, CDR2 SAAADI. The CDR3 extends over 15 amino acids. The junction had 7 bases not matched to a gene; V was cut back by 6 bases and J by 4 bases. Written as DNA, the CDR3 is TGCGCCAGCAGCTTTAGCGGGAGTGGTTACAATGAGCAGTTCTTC. Its protein product is CASSFSGSGYNEQFF.

The rearrangement joins TRBV11-3 to TRBJ2-1, with D hard to call. This CDR3 comprises 11 residues. The germline V and J ends were trimmed by 5 bases and 8 bases, with 7 bases remaining between them. Looked up from germline, CDR1 is SGHNT and CDR2 is YENEEA. The CDR3 DNA reads as TGTGCCAGCAGCCTCTCCCATGAGCAGTTCTTC. Protein product: CASSLSHEQFF.

V is TRBV6-5 and J is TRBJ1-2; 9 bases are shared with TRBD1. The CDR3 length is 15 residues. Germline V CDR1 and CDR2: MNHEY, SVGAGI. V shed 6 bases and J 1 base; nucleotides not matched to a gene: 6. The CDR3 sequence: CASRADRGLNYGYTF. As DNA, the CDR3 is TGTGCCAGCAGGGCGGACAGGGGTCTTAACTATGGCTACACCTTC.

Here the CDR3 reads CASSIDPRALNTEAFF. In DNA form, the CDR3 reads TGTGCCAGTAGTATAGATCCCCGGGCCTTGAACACTGAAGCTTTCTTT. This rearrangement joins TRBV19 to TRBJ1-1; D is unclear. The V gene's germline CDR1 is LNHDA and CDR2 SQIVND (reference sequence). Trimming stripped 0 bases from V and 0 bases from J, with 11 bases between. CDR3 length: 16 amino acids. Variable domain in full (rest from reference TRBV19 and TRBJ1-1): DGGITQSPKYLFRKEGQNVTLSCEQNLNHDAMYWYRQDPGQGLRLIYYSQIVNDFQKGDIAEGYSVSREKKESFPLTVTSAQKNPTAFYLCASSIDPRALNTEAFFGQGTRLTVV.